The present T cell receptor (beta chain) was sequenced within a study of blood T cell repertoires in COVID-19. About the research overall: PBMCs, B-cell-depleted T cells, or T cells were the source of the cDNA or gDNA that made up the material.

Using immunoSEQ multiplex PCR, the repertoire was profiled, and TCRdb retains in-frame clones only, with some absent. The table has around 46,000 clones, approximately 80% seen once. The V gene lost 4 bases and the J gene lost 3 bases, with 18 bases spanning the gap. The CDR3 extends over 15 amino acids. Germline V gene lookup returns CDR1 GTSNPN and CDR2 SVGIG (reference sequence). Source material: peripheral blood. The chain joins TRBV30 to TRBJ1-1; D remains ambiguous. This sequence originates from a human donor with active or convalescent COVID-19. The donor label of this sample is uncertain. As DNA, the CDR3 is TGTGCCTGGACCAAACTGGAGGACGGTTACACTGAAGCTTTCTTT. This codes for CAWTKLEDGYTEAFF.